One sample yielded the 13 T cell receptor beta chains listed below, sequenced in a study of T cells expressing NK-cell markers. No DNA is given; TCRdb re-called the 5' RACE reads and lists each CDR3 protein once. The sample's table shows almost 450,000 distinct CDR3 sequences. The source material was blood T cells: a sorted CD56 or NKG2C T cell subset, CD4+ or CD8+ T cells, or bulk PBMC T cells (not recorded which). These receptors originate from a woman aged 18 to 75 in good health.

The rearrangement uses TRBV19 and TRBJ2-7; the TRBD1 assignment by TCRdb is unverifiable without DNA. The CDR3 is made up of 14 amino acids. Per germline, CDR1 LNHDA and CDR2 SQIVND (reference sequence). CDR3 sequence: CASSINRPGGEQYF. Combining the CDR3 with reference TRBV19 and TRBJ2-7 gives the whole variable domain DGGITQSPKYLFRKEGQNVTLSCEQNLNHDAMYWYRQDPGQGLRLIYYSQIVNDFQKGDIAEGYSVSREKKESFPLTVTSAQKNPTAFYLCASSINRPGGEQYFGPGTRLTVT.

This rearrangement joins TRBV5-1 to TRBJ2-5; TCRdb proposes TRBD2, but this gene call is untestable without DNA. The CDR3 has 14 amino acids. Per the germline V gene, CDR1 is SGHRS and CDR2 is YFSETQ. The CDR3 protein is CASSREAEQETQYF.

This chain links TRBV29-1 with TRBJ2-7; no DNA is available, so the TRBD1 call from TCRdb remains unchecked. The CDR3 totals 18 residues. CDR1 is SQVTM and CDR2 is ANQGSEA in the germline V gene. This CDR3 is CSVYALAGPSQRPYEQYF.

This CDR3 reads CASSLRGNYGYTF. The V call is TRBV12-3 or TRBV12-4, the J call TRBJ1-2. CDR3 length: 13 amino acids.

The V and J genes are TRBV11-2 and TRBJ1-1; as DNA is missing, the TRBD1 call by TCRdb cannot be tested. This CDR3 region has 14 residues. Germline V lookup: CDR1 SGHAT, CDR2 FQNNGV. CDR3 sequence: CASSRTRDVTEAFF.

The chain recombines TRBV6-5 with TRBJ1-1; the TCRdb D gene call, TRBD1, has no DNA to confirm it. In germline, CDR1 is MNHEY, CDR2 SVGAGI. The CDR3 loop spans 13 amino acids. The chain's CDR3 is CASISDRATEAFF.

The chain couples TRBV23-1 to TRBJ2-2. TRBV23-1 is an ORF; its function is uncertain. This CDR3 comprises 16 residues. This CDR3 reads CASSQSFLPNTGELFF.

The chain carries TRBV20-1 and TRBJ2-5; the D gene TCRdb calls, TRBD2, cannot be checked with no DNA. CDR1 and CDR2 (germline): DFQATT, SNEGSKA (reference sequence). The CDR3 spans 13 residues. The CDR3 sequence is CSASRGAMETQYF.

The chain is built from TRBV20-1 and TRBJ2-7. CDR1 and CDR2 from the germline V gene are DFQATT and SNEGSKA (reference sequence). The CDR3 totals 11 residues. This CDR3 is CSAMDLYEQYF.

The V gene is TRBV29-1, the J gene TRBJ2-1; TCRdb returns TRBD1, unconfirmable since there is no DNA. This CDR3 is 14 amino acids long. Looked up from germline, CDR1 is SQVTM and CDR2 is ANQGSEA. The CDR3 sequence is CSAGGLSSYNEQFF.

This chain uses TRBV5-1 with TRBJ2-5; TCRdb outputs TRBD1, but without DNA this stays unchecked. In germline, CDR1 is SGHRS, CDR2 YFSETQ. The CDR3 covers 13 residues. CDR3 region: CASSLGPGETQYF. Looking up the rest from reference TRBV5-1 and TRBJ2-5 gives the full variable domain: KAGVTQTPRYLIKTRGQQVTLSCSPISGHRSVSWYQQTPGQGLQFLFEYFSETQRNKGNFPGRFSGRQFSNSRSEMNVSTLELGDSALYLCASSLGPGETQYFGPGTRLLVL.

This chain links TRBV24-1 with TRBJ2-7. The CDR3 is 11 amino acids. CDR1 and CDR2 (germline): KGHDR, SFDVKD. CDR3 region: CATSLGYEQYF.

The V call is TRBV12-3 or TRBV12-4, the J call TRBJ2-3; the TCRdb call, TRBD1, lacks DNA for checking. This CDR3 comprises 15 residues. The CDR3 is CASSPWTGAPDTQYF.